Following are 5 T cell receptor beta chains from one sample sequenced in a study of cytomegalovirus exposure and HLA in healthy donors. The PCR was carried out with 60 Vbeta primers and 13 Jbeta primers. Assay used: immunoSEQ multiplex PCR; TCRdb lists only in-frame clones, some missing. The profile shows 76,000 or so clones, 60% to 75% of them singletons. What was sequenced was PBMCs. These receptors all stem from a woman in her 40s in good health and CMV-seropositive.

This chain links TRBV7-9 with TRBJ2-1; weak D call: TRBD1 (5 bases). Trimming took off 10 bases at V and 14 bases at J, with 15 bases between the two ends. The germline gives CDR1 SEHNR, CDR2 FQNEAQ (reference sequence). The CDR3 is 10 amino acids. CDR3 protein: CAKGAGAEFF. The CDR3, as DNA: TGTGCCAAAGGGGCAGGAGCTGAGTTCTTC.

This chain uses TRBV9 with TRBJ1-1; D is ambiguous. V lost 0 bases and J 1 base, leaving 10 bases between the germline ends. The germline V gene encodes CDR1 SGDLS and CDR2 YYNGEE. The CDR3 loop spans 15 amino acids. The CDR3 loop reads CASSVAGHKNTEAFF. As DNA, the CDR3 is TGTGCCAGCAGCGTAGCTGGCCATAAGAACACTGAAGCTTTCTTT.

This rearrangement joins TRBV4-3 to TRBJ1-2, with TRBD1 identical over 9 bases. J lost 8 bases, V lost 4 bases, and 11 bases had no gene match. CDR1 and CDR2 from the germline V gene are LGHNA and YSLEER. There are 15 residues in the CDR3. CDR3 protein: CASSPTTGGGYGYTF. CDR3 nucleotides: TGCGCCAGCAGCCCAACCACAGGGGGCGGTTACGGCTACACCTTC.

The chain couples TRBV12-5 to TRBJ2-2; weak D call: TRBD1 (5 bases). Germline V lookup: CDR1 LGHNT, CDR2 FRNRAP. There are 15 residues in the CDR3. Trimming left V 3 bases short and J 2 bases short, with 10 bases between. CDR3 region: CASGFPGKNTGELFF. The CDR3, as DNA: TGTGCTAGTGGTTTCCCAGGGAAAAACACCGGGGAGCTGTTTTTT.

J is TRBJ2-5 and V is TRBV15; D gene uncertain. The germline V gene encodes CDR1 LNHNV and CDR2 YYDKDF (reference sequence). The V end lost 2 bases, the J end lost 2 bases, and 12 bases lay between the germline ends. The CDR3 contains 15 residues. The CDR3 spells CATSRRSLEQETQYF. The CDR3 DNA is TGTGCCACCAGCAGAAGAAGTTTAGAACAAGAGACCCAGTACTTC.